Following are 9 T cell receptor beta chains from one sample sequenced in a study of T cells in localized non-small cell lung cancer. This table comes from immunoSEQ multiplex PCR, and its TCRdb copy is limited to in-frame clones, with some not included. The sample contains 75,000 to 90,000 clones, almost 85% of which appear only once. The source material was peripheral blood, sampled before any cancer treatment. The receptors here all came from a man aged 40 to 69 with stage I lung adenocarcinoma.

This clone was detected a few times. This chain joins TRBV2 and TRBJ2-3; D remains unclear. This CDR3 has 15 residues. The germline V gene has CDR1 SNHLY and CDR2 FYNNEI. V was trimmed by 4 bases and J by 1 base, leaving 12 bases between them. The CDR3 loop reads CASSGKGIRTDTQYF. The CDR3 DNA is TGTGCCAGCAGTGGTAAGGGAATTCGCACAGATACGCAGTATTTT.

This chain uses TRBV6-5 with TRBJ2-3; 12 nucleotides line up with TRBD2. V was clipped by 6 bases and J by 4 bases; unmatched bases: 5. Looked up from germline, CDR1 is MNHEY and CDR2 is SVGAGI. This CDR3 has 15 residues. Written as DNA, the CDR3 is TGTGCCAGCAGCACCAGACTAGCGGGAGCAGATACGCAGTATTTT. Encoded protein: CASSTRLAGADTQYF.

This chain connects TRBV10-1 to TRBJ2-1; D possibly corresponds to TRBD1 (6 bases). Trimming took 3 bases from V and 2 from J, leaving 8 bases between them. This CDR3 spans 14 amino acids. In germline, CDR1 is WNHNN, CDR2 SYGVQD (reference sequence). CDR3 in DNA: TGCGCCAGCAGTGACGGGACACCCTACAATGAGCAGTTCTTC. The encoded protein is CASSDGTPYNEQFF.

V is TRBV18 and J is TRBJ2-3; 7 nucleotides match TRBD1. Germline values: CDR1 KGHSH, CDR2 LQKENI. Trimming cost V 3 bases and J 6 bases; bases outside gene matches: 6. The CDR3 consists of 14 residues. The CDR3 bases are TGTGCCAGCTCACCCCCCGGGACAGAGGATACGCAGTATTTT. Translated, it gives CASSPPGTEDTQYF.

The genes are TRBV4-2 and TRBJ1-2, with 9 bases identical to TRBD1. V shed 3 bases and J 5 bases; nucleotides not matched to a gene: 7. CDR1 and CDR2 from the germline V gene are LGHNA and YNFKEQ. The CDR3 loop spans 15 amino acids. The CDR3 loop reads CASSQTGQGNYGYTF. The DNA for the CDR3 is TGTGCCAGCAGCCAGACGGGACAGGGAAATTATGGCTACACCTTC.

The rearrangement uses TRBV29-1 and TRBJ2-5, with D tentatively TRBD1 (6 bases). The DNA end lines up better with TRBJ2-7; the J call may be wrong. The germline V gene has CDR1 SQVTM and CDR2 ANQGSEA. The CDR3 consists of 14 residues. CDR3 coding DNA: TGCAGCGTTGAAGGACTGGGGGCACCCTACGAGCAGTACTTC. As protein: CSVEGLGAPYEQYF.

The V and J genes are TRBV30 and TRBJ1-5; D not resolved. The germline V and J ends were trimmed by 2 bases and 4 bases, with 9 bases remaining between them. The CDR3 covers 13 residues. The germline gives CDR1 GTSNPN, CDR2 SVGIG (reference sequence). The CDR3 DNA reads TGTGCCTGGAGTTTCACTGGAAATCAGCCCCAGCATTTT. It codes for CAWSFTGNQPQHF. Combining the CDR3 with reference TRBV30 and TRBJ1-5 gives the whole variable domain SQTIHQWPATLVQPVGSPLSLECTVEGTSNPNLYWYRQAAGRGLQLLFYSVGIGQISSEVPQNLSASRPQDRQFILSSKKLLLSDSGFYLCAWSFTGNQPQHFGDGTRLSIL.

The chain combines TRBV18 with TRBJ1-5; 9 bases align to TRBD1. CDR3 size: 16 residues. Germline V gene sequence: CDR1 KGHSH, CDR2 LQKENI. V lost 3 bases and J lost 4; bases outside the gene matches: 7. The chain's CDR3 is CASSPQDRGGNQPQHF. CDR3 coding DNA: TGTGCCAGCTCACCTCAGGACAGGGGCGGGAATCAGCCCCAGCATTTT.

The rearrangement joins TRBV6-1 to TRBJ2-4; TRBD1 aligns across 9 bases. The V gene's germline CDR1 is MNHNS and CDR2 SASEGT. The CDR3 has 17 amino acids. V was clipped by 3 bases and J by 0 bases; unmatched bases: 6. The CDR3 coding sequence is TGTGCCAGCAGTGACGGGACAGGGTCCTTAGCCAAAAACATTCAGTACTTC. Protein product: CASSDGTGSLAKNIQYF.